Shown below are 31 T cell receptor beta chains from a single sample sequenced in a study of tumor-infiltrating lymphocytes in primary liver carcinoma. The blood RNA (from unsorted whole blood) was obtained, and germline DNA was also extracted. A primer matching the constant region was used to make TCR beta cDNA from about 500 ng of total RNA. Slightly modified ARM-PCR served as the procedure for the TCR beta libraries. These libraries came from three rounds of nested multiplex PCR. The two initial PCR rounds, about 9 cycles each, used TRBV1-TRBV30 forward and C-beta reverse primers. TCRdb re-called the multiplex PCR reads with MiXCR, one entry per CDR3 protein. Of nearly 200,000 distinct CDR3 sequences in the sample, around 60% were seen once. Sample: peripheral blood. Receptor source: a woman aged 55 to 70 with primary liver carcinoma and hepatitis B virus infection.

V is TRBV5-4 and J is TRBJ2-1, with D hard to call. Germline V gene sequence: CDR1 SGHNT, CDR2 YYREEE (reference sequence). Trimming pared 0 bases from V and 4 bases from J, leaving 11 bases between. The CDR3 is 15 amino acids. The CDR3 here is CASSLGAVGYNEQFF. The DNA for the CDR3 is TGTGCCAGCAGCTTGGGTGCGGTGGGGTACAATGAGCAGTTCTTC.

Comment on this clonotype: A read error may account for a junction end that differs from germline. The V call is TRBV11-2, the J call TRBJ2-5, with a possible D match to TRBD1 (5 bases). The CDR3 has 12 amino acids. Germline V gene sequence: CDR1 SGHAT, CDR2 FQNNGV. The CDR3 bases are TGTGCCACCAGCAGATCTGGGGCCGCCCAATACTTC. It codes for CATSRSGAAQYF.

This clonotype was detected only a few times. The gene calls are TRBV5-6 and TRBJ2-7; D uncertain. Germline V CDR1 and CDR2: SGHDT, YYEEEE. V lost 3 bases to trimming and J lost 0 bases, with 19 bases between them. The CDR3 length is 17 residues. DNA of the CDR3: TGTGCCAGCAGCTCGGATTTGGGCGGAGCCCACTCCTACGAGCAGTACTTC. This codes for CASSSDLGGAHSYEQYF.

A remark on this clonotype: This may stem from a read error, because a much larger clone lies one nucleotide away. The chain is built from TRBV11-1 and TRBJ2-1; 7 nucleotides match TRBD1. Losses at the gene ends were 4 bases for V and 0 bases for J; bases not matched to a gene: 9. CDR3 size: 17 residues. The germline gives CDR1 SGHAT, CDR2 FQDESV (reference sequence). This CDR3 reads CASSSLGQWSSYNEQFF. The CDR3 region has the DNA TGTGCCAGCAGCTCCCTGGGACAGTGGAGCTCCTACAATGAGCAGTTCTTC.

In the case of this clonotype: The junction does not match germline at one end; this may be a read error. The genes are TRBV29-1 and TRBJ1-4; perhaps TRBD1 as D (5 bases). CDR1 is SQVTM and CDR2 is ANQGSEA in the germline V gene. The CDR3 has 13 residues. CDR3 bases: TGCAGCGGTATGACAAGGGGTAATGAAAAACTGTTCTTT. Residues: CSGMTRGNEKLFF.

The chain joins TRBV11-2 to TRBJ2-1; D uncertain. Germline V CDR1 and CDR2: SGHAT, FQNNGV. CDR3 length: 18 residues. Trimming cost V 5 bases and J 3 bases, with 23 bases left between them. The CDR3 is CASSPVGEEAGVYNEQFF. The CDR3 DNA reads TGTGCCAGCAGCCCCGTAGGTGAAGAAGCAGGCGTCTACAATGAGCAGTTCTTC.

Comments on this clonotype: This sequence may be a read error, since a much larger clone differs from it by one base. The conserved phenylalanine or tryptophan normally closing the CDR3 is absent here, so this likely arose from a read error. The DNA is omitted, as the CDR3 cannot be located on it reliably, and the CDR3 follows TCRdb's listing. This chain uses TRBV12-5 with TRBJ1-2; TRBD1, the D gene given by the table, was not confirmed from the DNA. The CDR3 is 13 residues long, ends included. CDR1 and CDR2 (germline): LGHNT, FRNRAP. CDR3 sequence: CASRNNWDTQFII.

This clonotype has ten or more counts. The chain couples TRBV11-2 to TRBJ2-7; 8 bases are shared with TRBD2. There are 15 residues in the CDR3. V shed 6 bases and J 6 bases; nucleotides not matched to a gene: 13. The germline V gene has CDR1 SGHAT and CDR2 FQNNGV. CDR3 DNA: TGTGCCAGCAGTTTTTACGGGACTAGTTTTTTCGAGCAGTACTTC. Amino acid sequence: CASSFYGTSFFEQYF.

Comment on this clonotype: A junction end diverges from the germline sequence, so it may reflect a read error. The V and J genes are TRBV13 and TRBJ2-7, with D unclear. Germline V CDR1 and CDR2: PRHDT, FYEKMQ (reference sequence). There are 12 residues in the CDR3. CDR3 DNA sequence: TGTACCAGCAGCTTAGGGCCCTACGAGCAGTACTTC. Translation gives CTSSLGPYEQYF.

The sample holds a few counts of this clonotype. The chain links TRBV12-3 or TRBV12-4 to TRBJ1-5, with D unclear. V was shortened by 1 base and J by 4 bases, with 11 bases between the two germline ends. The CDR3 is 15 amino acids. The CDR3 loop is CASSLGALRNQPQHF. CDR3 bases: TGTGCCAGCAGTTTAGGGGCGCTCAGGAATCAGCCCCAGCATTTT.

The chain carries TRBV18 and TRBJ2-2, with 12 bases matching TRBD2. V shed 4 bases, J shed 4 bases, and the junction held 7 bases outside the gene matches. Looked up from germline, CDR1 is KGHSH and CDR2 is LQKENI. The CDR3 length is 17 residues. CDR3 loop: CASSRGTSGRRTGELFF. In nucleotides, the CDR3 is TGTGCCAGCTCACGAGGAACTAGCGGGAGGCGCACCGGGGAGCTGTTTTTT.

A remark on this clonotype: A single base separates this from a much larger clone, so it may be a read error. This rearrangement joins TRBV12-5 to TRBJ1-1, with D possibly matching TRBD1 (6 bases). Looked up from germline, CDR1 is LGHNT and CDR2 is FRNRAP. The CDR3 contains 13 residues. The CDR3 sequence is CACGLGTNTEAFF. CDR3 sequence (DNA): TGTGCTTGTGGTTTGGGGACAAACACTGAAGCTTTCTTT.

This clonotype was seen only once. It may be a read error: a sequence one base away is much more abundant. The V call is TRBV10-2, the J call TRBJ2-3; D not certain. Between the trimmed V and J ends, which lost 8 bases and 0 bases, there was a span of 12 bases. This CDR3 comprises 14 residues. Germline lookup yields CDR1 WSHSY and CDR2 SAAADI. CDR3 residues: CASGMALSTDTQYF. The CDR3 DNA follows: TGCGCCAGCGGCATGGCGCTCAGCACAGATACGCAGTATTTT.

Comment on this clonotype: A clone one base away is much larger, so this may be a read error. The chain links TRBV4-1 to TRBJ1-4; maybe TRBD1 (6 bases). The CDR3 has 15 amino acids. The V gene's germline CDR1 is MGHRA and CDR2 YSYEKL. Written as DNA, the CDR3 is TGCGCCAGCAACCAACCTCTACAGGGTGGTGAAAAACTGTTTTTT. It is translated as CASNQPLQGGEKLFF.

About this clonotype: One end of the junction does not line up with germline, which may come from a read error. V and J are TRBV11-3 and TRBJ2-1; D is perhaps TRBD2 (7 bases). Germline loops: CDR1 SGHNT, CDR2 YENEEA. CDR3 length: 17 amino acids. The DNA of the CDR3 is TGTGCCAGCAGCTCCCGGGGGGCGCGGACCATGGACAGTGAGCAGTCCTTC. This encodes CASSSRGARTMDSEQSF.

As concerns this clonotype: A much larger clone differs from this one at a single base, so this may be a read error. V is TRBV12-3 or TRBV12-4 and J is TRBJ1-6; a possible D gene is TRBD1 (5 bases). This CDR3 has 16 amino acids. V gave up 0 bases and J gave up 6 bases, with 12 bases separating them. CDR3 coding DNA: TGTGCCAGCAGTTTAGCGCCTTTGACAGTTAATTCACCCCTCCACTTT. Amino acids: CASSLAPLTVNSPLHF.

With respect to this clonotype: A much larger clonotype is one base distant, so this may be a read error. V usage is TRBV7-8 and J usage is TRBJ2-3; no definite D call. The germline gives CDR1 SGHVS, CDR2 FQNEAQ. There are 16 residues in the CDR3. The CDR3 spells CASSLDRSSGTDTKYF. Written as DNA, the CDR3 is TGTGCCAGCAGCTTAGATAGGTCCTCTGGCACAGATACGAAGTATTTT.

In its sample, this clonotype was seen once. A junction boundary mismatches the germline segment, possibly from a read error. The chain employs TRBV11-2 and TRBJ2-5, with TRBD2 matching over 7 bases. Germline lookup yields CDR1 SGHAT and CDR2 FQNNGV. The CDR3 has 12 amino acids. In DNA form, the CDR3 reads TGCGCCAGCAGCCAGGCGGGAGAGACCCAGCACTTC. This translates into CASSQAGETQHF.

As regards this clonotype: The CDR3 carries no conserved terminal phenylalanine or tryptophan, so it likely arises from a read error. CDR3 sequence (DNA): TGTGCCAGCACTTTACGAGGTGCTCGAAACACCATATATCTT. This codes for CASTLRGARNTIYL. The J gene is TRBJ1-3, the V gene TRBV12-3 or TRBV12-4; no definite D call. The CDR3 sequence is 14 residues long.

The chain links TRBV18 to TRBJ2-7, with 11 bases fitting TRBD2. Germline trimming cut 4 bases from V and 3 bases from J; bases unmatched to any gene: 14. This CDR3 is 18 amino acids long. Germline loops: CDR1 KGHSH, CDR2 LQKENI. CDR3 coding DNA: TGTGCCAGCTCACAGGGACTAGCGGTCCCGCAGACTGGCTACGAGCAGTACTTC. Translation: CASSQGLAVPQTGYEQYF.

This clonotype was seen only a few times. The chain combines TRBV18 with TRBJ1-3, with unresolved D. V dropped 3 bases and J dropped 0 bases, with 12 bases sitting between them. Germline lookup yields CDR1 KGHSH and CDR2 LQKENI. There are 16 residues in the CDR3. CDR3 bases: TGTGCCAGCTCACCGAGGACGGGAGACTCTGGAAACACCATATATTTT. Its translation: CASSPRTGDSGNTIYF.

This clonotype has only a few counts. The chain joins TRBV13 to TRBJ2-1; 7 bases are a match to TRBD1. The CDR3 is made up of 13 amino acids. Unmatched junction bases numbered 4, after V lost 5 bases and J lost 6 bases. Germline lookup yields CDR1 PRHDT and CDR2 FYEKMQ (reference sequence). The CDR3 reads CASSRDRANEQFF. In nucleotides, the CDR3 is TGTGCCAGCAGCCGCGACAGGGCCAATGAGCAGTTCTTC.

With respect to this clonotype: A read error may explain this, as a much larger clone is one base away. The V gene is TRBV5-5, the J gene TRBJ1-6, with TRBD1 as a possible D gene (5 bases). Germline CDR1 SGHKS, CDR2 YYEKEE (reference sequence). This CDR3 is built from 15 residues. With 4 bases removed from V and 0 bases from J, the gap between germline ends came to 8 bases. This chain's CDR3 is CASSPGNSYNSPLHF. CDR3 nucleotide sequence: TGTGCCAGCAGCCCAGGGAACTCCTATAATTCACCCCTCCACTTT. Drawing the rest from reference TRBV5-5 and TRBJ1-6, the complete variable domain is DAGVTQSPTHLIKTRGQQVTLRCSPISGHKSVSWYQQVLGQGPQFIFQYYEKEERGRGNFPDRFSARQFPNYSSELNVNALLLGDSALYLCASSPGNSYNSPLHFGNGTRLTVT.

For this clonotype: A read error is possible here, since a much larger clone lies one base away. V usage is TRBV6-1 and J usage is TRBJ2-1; 7 bases are shared with TRBD1. The CDR3 spans 16 residues. Germline V gene data show CDR1 as MNHNS and CDR2 as SASEGT. This CDR3 is CASHRLQGTVYNKQFF. In nucleotides, the CDR3 is TGTGCCAGCCACCGTCTACAGGGGACGGTCTACAATAAGCAGTTCTTC.

Many counts were recorded for this clonotype. V gene TRBV6-2 or TRBV6-3 combines with J gene TRBJ2-1; 10 nucleotides align to TRBD2. The CDR3 covers 15 residues. CDR1 and CDR2 (germline): MNHEY, SVGEGT. The junction had 3 bases not matched to a gene; V was cut back by 6 bases and J by 1 base. Here the CDR3 DNA reads TGTGCCAGCAGCCTAGCGGGAGTGTCCTACAATGAGCAGTTCTTC. This translates into CASSLAGVSYNEQFF.

The J gene is TRBJ2-7, the V gene TRBV12-3 or TRBV12-4, with a tentative D call TRBD2 (5 bases). V was cut by 6 bases and J by 7 bases, with 19 bases left in between. CDR3 length: 14 amino acids. The CDR3 loop reads CASSQQVGSLEQYF. The CDR3 nucleotides read TGTGCCAGCAGCCAACAAGTGGGGAGCCTGGAGCAGTACTTC.

In the case of this clonotype: This CDR3 fails to terminate in the conserved phenylalanine or tryptophan, so it likely reflects a read error. The chain recombines TRBV11-2 with TRBJ1-4, with a possible D match to TRBD1 (5 bases). The germline CDR1 and CDR2 sequences are SGHAT and FQNNGV. This CDR3 has 13 amino acids. In DNA form, the CDR3 reads TGTGCCTGCAGCTACCCGGGGGGTCTGAAACTGTTTTAT. It translates to CACSYPGGLKLFY.

On this clonotype: A read error may produce the germline difference seen at one junction end. The J gene is TRBJ1-2, the V gene TRBV6-5, with unresolved D. CDR3 length equals 13 residues. In germline, CDR1 is MNHEY, CDR2 SVGAGI. In DNA form, the CDR3 reads TGTGCCAACAGTTATGGAACGCACGATGGCTGCACCTTC. This encodes CANSYGTHDGCTF.

This clonotype was counted a few times. The chain joins TRBV5-1 to TRBJ2-1; D may match TRBD1 or TRBD2 (6 bases each). Looked up from germline, CDR1 is SGHRS and CDR2 is YFSETQ. This CDR3 is 16 amino acids long. Trimming pared 0 bases from V and 3 bases from J, leaving 13 bases between. The CDR3 nucleotides are TGCGCCAGCAGCTTGGGACTAGGGGGGTTCTACAATGAGCAGTTCTTC. Translated, it gives CASSLGLGGFYNEQFF.

J is TRBJ2-1 and V is TRBV20-1; a weak D match, TRBD2 (6 bases). Germline lookup yields CDR1 DFQATT and CDR2 SNEGSKA (reference sequence). V shed 4 bases and J shed 5 bases, with 15 bases lying between them. This CDR3 region has 14 residues. CDR3 amino acids: CSAKTSNLDNEQFF. CDR3 DNA sequence: TGCAGTGCTAAAACTAGCAACCTAGACAATGAGCAGTTCTTC.

In regard to this clonotype: This clone may be a read error of a much larger clone one base away. V and J are TRBV10-3 and TRBJ2-3; D is ambiguous. The ends were cut back, 10 bases at V and 7 bases at J, with 9 bases in the middle. Germline CDR1 and CDR2: ENHRY and SYGVKD. The length of the CDR3 is 10 residues. The CDR3 DNA is TGTGCCACCCATAATAATACGCAGTATTTT. It codes for CATHNNTQYF.